Listed below are T cell receptor beta chains from one sample, sequenced in a study of OX40 agonist ivuxolimab in advanced cancers. Sequencing was performed with immunoSEQ multiplex PCR; in TCRdb, only in-frame clones are kept and a portion is missing. The sample shows approximately 90,000 clones, roughly nine tenths of them seen only once. The specimen was CD4+ or CD8+ T cells sorted from blood, collected in a trial of the OX40 agonist ivuxolimab. These TCRs come from an adult with an advanced solid tumor such as melanoma, head and neck, liver or kidney cancer. The CDR3 runs from the conserved cysteine through the conserved F or W. A D gene is named only where the DNA matches it firmly. Clone size is stated in some rows and not others, as once, few, many or a class when expanded.

cdr3_length | d_call | j_call | v_call | clone_size | cdr3_aa | cdr3_nt
15 | . | TRBJ1-1 | TRBV5-1 | . | CASSLERGGSTEAFF | TGCGCCAGCAGCTTGGAAAGGGGCGGAAGCACTGAAGCTTTCTTT
13 | . | TRBJ2-2 | TRBV27 | . | CASNLAGSGELFF | TGTGCCAGCAACCTCGCGGGGTCCGGGGAGCTGTTTTTT
14 | . | TRBJ2-1 | TRBV11-3 | . | CASSPRDGNNEQFF | TGTGCCAGCAGCCCGCGGGACGGTAACAATGAGCAGTTCTTC
12 | . | TRBJ2-3 | TRBV5-1 | . | CASSLTADTQYF | TGCGCCAGCAGCTTGACGGCAGATACGCAGTATTTT
13 | . | TRBJ2-3 | TRBV7-9 | . | CASTGRATDTQYF | TGTGCCAGCACGGGTCGGGCCACAGATACGCAGTATTTT
13 | TRBD1 | TRBJ1-5 | TRBV5-4 | few | CASSPGGSQPQHF | TGTGCCAGCAGCCCAGGGGGCAGTCAGCCCCAGCATTTT
16 | . | TRBJ1-4 | TRBV28 | . | CASSFSGPATNEKLFF | TGTGCCAGCAGTTTTTCGGGGCCTGCAACTAATGAAAAACTGTTTTTT
13 | . | TRBJ1-2 | TRBV4-1 | . | CASSQDGYYGYTF | TGCGCCAGCAGCCAAGATGGGTACTATGGCTACACCTTC
14 | . | TRBJ2-5 | TRBV13 | . | CASSPQVGVGTQYF | TGTGCCAGCAGCCCCCAGGTGGGAGTGGGGACCCAGTACTTC
12 | . | TRBJ2-7 | TRBV25-1 | . | CASQDIRHEQYF | TGTGCCAGCCAAGACATTCGCCACGAGCAGTACTTC
15 | . | TRBJ1-4 | TRBV30 | . | CAWSWGDTEYEKLFF | TGTGCCTGGAGCTGGGGGGATACAGAGTATGAAAAACTGTTTTTT
11 | . | TRBJ2-7 | TRBV20-1 | . | CSAARVGEQYF | TGCAGTGCTGCCCGAGTTGGCGAGCAGTACTTC
15 | TRBD2 | TRBJ2-7 | TRBV6-5 | . | CASSYGLAGGSEQYF | TGTGCCAGCAGTTACGGACTAGCGGGAGGATCCGAGCAGTACTTC
19 | TRBD2 | TRBJ2-3 | TRBV15 | once | CATSRDAASGMDLTDTQYF | TGTGCCACCAGCAGAGATGCGGCTAGCGGGATGGACCTCACAGATACGCAGTATTTT
17 | TRBD2 | TRBJ2-3 | TRBV9 | . | CASSVRGLAGTTDTQYF | TGTGCCAGCAGCGTGAGGGGACTAGCGGGGACCACAGATACGCAGTATTTT
16 | . | TRBJ2-4 | TRBV6-5 | . | CASSYTDGSKSNIQYF | TGTGCCAGCAGTTACACGGACGGGTCGAAGTCTAACATTCAGTACTTC
14 | . | TRBJ1-4 | TRBV30 | . | CAWNTGTPNEKLFF | TGTGCCTGGAATACAGGGACACCGAATGAAAAACTGTTTTTT
12 | . | TRBJ2-7 | TRBV27 | . | CASSPVGDEQYF | TGTGCCAGCAGTCCGGTAGGGGACGAGCAGTACTTC
14 | TRBD1 | TRBJ2-7 | TRBV6-5 | . | CASSYSTGGYEQYF | TGTGCCAGCAGTTACTCGACAGGGGGCTACGAGCAGTACTTC
15 | TRBD1 | TRBJ1-4 | TRBV11-2 | . | CASSSTGATNEKLFF | TGTGCCAGCAGCTCAACAGGGGCAACTAATGAAAAACTGTTTTTT
13 | . | TRBJ2-1 | TRBV7-8 | . | CASSQTTHDEQFF | TGTGCCAGCAGCCAGACCACCCACGATGAGCAGTTCTTC
14 | . | TRBJ1-5 | TRBV6-1 | . | CASSESGEYQPQHF | TGTGCCAGCAGTGAGTCAGGGGAGTATCAGCCCCAGCATTTT
13 | . | TRBJ2-1 | TRBV28 | . | CASEGDSFNEQFF | TGTGCCAGCGAAGGGGACTCATTTAATGAGCAGTTCTTC
13 | . | TRBJ2-1 | TRBV18 | . | CASSLLGNNEQFF | TGTGCCAGCTCCCTCCTAGGAAACAATGAGCAGTTCTTC
11 | . | TRBJ1-3 | TRBV7-9 | medium-sized | CASGGGNTIYF | TGTGCCAGCGGGGGGGGAAACACCATATATTTT
16 | . | TRBJ2-7 | TRBV29-1 | . | CSASSAYGGVTYEQYF | TGCAGCGCCTCTTCCGCCTATGGCGGGGTTACCTACGAGCAGTACTTC
17 | TRBD2 | TRBJ2-3 | TRBV4-1 | . | CASSHYATSGYTDTQYF | TGCGCCAGCAGCCACTACGCCACTAGCGGGTACACAGATACGCAGTATTTT
15 | TRBD1 | TRBJ2-7 | TRBV5-1 | . | CASSLSGQGAYEQYF | TGCGCCAGCAGCTTGTCAGGACAGGGGGCTTACGAGCAGTACTTC
14 | TRBD1 | TRBJ2-5 | TRBV7-3 | . | CASRAGTGQETQYF | TGTGCCAGCAGGGCAGGGACAGGGCAAGAGACCCAGTACTTC
14 | . | TRBJ2-1 | TRBV19 | . | CASYGGRTYNEQFF | TGTGCCAGTTATGGAGGGAGAACGTACAATGAGCAGTTCTTC
17 | TRBD1 | TRBJ2-1 | TRBV25-1 | . | CASSASRPGGPINEQFF | TGTGCCAGCAGTGCCTCCCGACCAGGGGGCCCGATCAATGAGCAGTTCTTC
13 | . | TRBJ2-1 | TRBV28 | . | CASTLGWGNEQFF | TGTGCCAGCACCCTAGGGTGGGGGAATGAGCAGTTCTTC
17 | . | TRBJ2-1 | TRBV28 | . | CASRQTLLAAWDNEQFF | TGTGCCAGCAGACAGACCCTCTTGGCGGCCTGGGACAATGAGCAGTTCTTC
13 | . | TRBJ2-1 | TRBV11-2 | . | CASITGSTGEQFF | TGTGCCAGCATCACAGGGAGTACGGGTGAGCAGTTCTTC
16 | . | TRBJ2-3 | TRBV7-9 | . | CASSSGIAVPTDTQYF | TGTGCCAGCAGCTCTGGAATAGCGGTACCCACAGATACGCAGTATTTT
13 | . | TRBJ2-2 | TRBV7-9 | . | CASSERVPGELFF | TGTGCCAGCAGCGAGAGGGTTCCCGGGGAGCTGTTTTTT
17 | . | TRBJ2-3 | TRBV5-6 | . | CASSYRDRFSSTDTQYF | TGTGCCAGCAGTTATCGAGACAGGTTTTCTAGCACAGATACGCAGTATTTT
11 | . | TRBJ1-2 | TRBV11-3 | . | CASSFGQSYTF | TGTGCCAGCAGCTTTGGACAGAGCTACACCTTC
14 | . | TRBJ1-4 | TRBV7-6 | . | CASSISGSSGRLFF | TGTGCCAGCTCGATTTCGGGCTCCTCCGGTAGACTGTTTTTT
17 | . | TRBJ1-5 | TRBV4-1 | . | CASSQDQGRGSNQPQHF | TGCGCCAGCAGCCAAGATCAGGGGAGGGGGAGCAATCAGCCCCAGCATTTT
15 | . | TRBJ2-5 | TRBV28 | . | CASSLSSTPVGSQYF | TGTGCCAGCAGTTTGAGCTCGACCCCCGTTGGAAGCCAGTACTTC
15 | TRBD2 | TRBJ2-4 | TRBV6-6 | . | CASSYPGTSDGIQYF | TGTGCCAGCAGTTACCCCGGGACTAGCGACGGCATTCAGTACTTC
14 | . | TRBJ2-7 | TRBV5-1 | . | CASSLGPQSYEQYF | TGCGCCAGCAGCCTGGGGCCCCAGTCCTACGAGCAGTACTTC
16 | TRBD1 | TRBJ2-1 | TRBV19 | . | CASANKGTVSINEQFF | TGTGCCAGTGCGAACAAGGGGACAGTGAGTATAAATGAGCAGTTCTTC
14 | . | TRBJ2-7 | TRBV6-5 | . | CASSYVDRVYEQYF | TGTGCCAGCAGTTATGTCGACAGAGTCTACGAGCAGTACTTC
17 | . | TRBJ1-2 | TRBV18 | . | CASSPIFLDSSNYGYTF | TGTGCCAGCTCACCTATATTTTTGGACAGCTCCAACTATGGCTACACCTTC
11 | . | TRBJ1-1 | TRBV20-1 | . | CSASENTEAFF | TGCAGTGCTAGTGAAAACACTGAAGCTTTCTTT
17 | . | TRBJ1-1 | TRBV6-1 | . | CASSEALHAGMNTEAFF | TGTGCCAGCAGTGAAGCTCTCCACGCGGGAATGAACACTGAAGCTTTCTTT
14 | TRBD1 | TRBJ1-1 | TRBV6-6 | . | CAITGGISVAEAFF | TGTGCCATCACAGGGGGGATAAGTGTTGCTGAAGCTTTCTTT